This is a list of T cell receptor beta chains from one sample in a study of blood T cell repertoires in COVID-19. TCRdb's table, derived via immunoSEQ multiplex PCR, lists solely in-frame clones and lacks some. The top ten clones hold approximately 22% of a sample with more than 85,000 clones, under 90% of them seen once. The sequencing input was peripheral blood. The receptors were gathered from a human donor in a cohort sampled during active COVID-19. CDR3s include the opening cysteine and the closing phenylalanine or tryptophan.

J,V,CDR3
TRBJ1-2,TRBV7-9,CASSLRKGGDGYTF
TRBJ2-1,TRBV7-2,CASSLDPGLLNEQFF
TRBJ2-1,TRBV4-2,CASSLQVFSSYNEQFF
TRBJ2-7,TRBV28,CASRDRAYEQYF
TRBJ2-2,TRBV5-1,CASSIGQGATGELFF
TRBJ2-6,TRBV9,CASSVGFGQAFSGANVLTF
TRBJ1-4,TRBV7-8,CASSPQGLANEKLFF
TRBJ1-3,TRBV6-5,CASSSPHRSSGNTIYF
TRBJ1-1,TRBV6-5,CASKKGVWAFF
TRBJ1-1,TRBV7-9,CASSLLGPGPDKAFF
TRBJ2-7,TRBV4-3,CASSQDWAGGDEQYF
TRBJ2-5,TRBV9,CASSIYGLAEETQYF
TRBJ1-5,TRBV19,CASTRDRASNQPQHF
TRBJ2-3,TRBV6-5,CARPVTGSGDTQYF
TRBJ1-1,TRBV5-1,CASSLSGTGGTEAFF
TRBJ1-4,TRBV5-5,CASSFQPHRDGEKLFF
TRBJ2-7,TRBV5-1,CASSLEKGPYYEQYF
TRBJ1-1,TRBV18,CASSPAGVQNTEAFF
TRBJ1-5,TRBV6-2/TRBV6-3,CASSSLGQGRNQPQHF
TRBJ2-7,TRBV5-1,CASSSGLAYEQYF
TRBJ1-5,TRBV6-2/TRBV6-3,CASSSMGRGNQPQHF
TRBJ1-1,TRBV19,CASSTSRGRGNTEAFF
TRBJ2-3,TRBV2,CASSEGLAGVTSTDTQYF
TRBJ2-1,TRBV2,CASSERGQSEQFF
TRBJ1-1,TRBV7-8,CASSLASGQENTEAFF
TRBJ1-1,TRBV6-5,CASSLRQTNTEAFF
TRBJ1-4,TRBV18,CASLKGANEKLFF
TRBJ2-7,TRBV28,CASSFGRGSSEQYF
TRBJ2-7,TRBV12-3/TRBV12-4,CASSATVPYEQYF
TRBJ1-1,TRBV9,CASSRMGTGGVRGTEAFF
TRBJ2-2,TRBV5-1,CASSPGLAGAMNTGELFF
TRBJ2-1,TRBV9,CASSEVGGGSYNEQFF
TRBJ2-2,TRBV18,CASSGTSSNTGELFF
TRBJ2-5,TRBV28,CASRYSGRVGETQYF
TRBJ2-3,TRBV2,CASRGLEHAFDTQYF
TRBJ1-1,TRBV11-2,CAGGAGLNTEAFF
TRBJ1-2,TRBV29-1,CSVAGTGRSYTF
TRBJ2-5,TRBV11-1,CASSPEPAGETQYF
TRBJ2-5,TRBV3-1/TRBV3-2,CASSQTGGPETQYF
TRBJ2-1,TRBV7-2,CASSLGSGRTFF